This T cell receptor (beta chain) was identified in a study of blood T cells in healthy people across ages. Findings and limits, study-wide: Both higher diversity and more naive CD4+ cells marked long-lived donors when set against aged donors. Across the age range, TCR beta diversity per million T cells fell in a roughly linear way. From one million sequenced T cells, diversity estimates were lower bounds.

V lost 0 bases to trimming and J lost 6 bases; unmatched junction nucleotides: 6. The length of the CDR3 is 16 residues. From germline, CDR1 is SGHTA and CDR2 FQGNSA. Comments on this clonotype: Its antigen is still unknown.

Sample-barcoded 5' priming and a J-beta primer mix drove a second PCR of about 6 to 12 cycles. TCRdb redid the calling of the 5' RACE reads with MiXCR, one entry per CDR3 protein. Among around 1.7 million distinct CDR3 sequences listed, 25% to 30% were seen once. Total RNA, at least 6 micrograms per sample, came from PBMCs. The chain combines TRBV7-2 with TRBJ2-1, with TRBD2 matching 9 bases. Sequencing input: blood. This TCR was recovered from a woman aged 25 to 45 in good health. The CDR3 loop is CASSLAPGAGGNEQFF. CDR3 nucleotide sequence: TGTGCCAGCAGCTTAGCGCCGGGAGCGGGGGGCAATGAGCAGTTCTTC. The full variable domain, with the rest looked up from reference TRBV7-2 and TRBJ2-1, is GAGVSQSPSNKVTEKGKDVELRCDPISGHTALYWYRQSLGQGLEFLIYFQGNSAPDKSGLPSDRFSAERTGGSVSTLTIQRTQQEDSAVYLCASSLAPGAGGNEQFFGPGTRLTVL.